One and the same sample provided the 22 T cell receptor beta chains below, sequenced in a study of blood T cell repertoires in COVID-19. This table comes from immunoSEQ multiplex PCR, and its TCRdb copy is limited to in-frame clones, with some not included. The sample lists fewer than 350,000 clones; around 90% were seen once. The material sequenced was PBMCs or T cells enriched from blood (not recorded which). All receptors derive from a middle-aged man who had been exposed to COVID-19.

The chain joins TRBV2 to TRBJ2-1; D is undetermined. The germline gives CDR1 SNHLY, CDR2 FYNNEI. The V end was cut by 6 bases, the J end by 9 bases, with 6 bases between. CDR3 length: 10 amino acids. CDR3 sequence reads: CASREAEQFF. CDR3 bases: TGTGCCAGCAGAGAGGCTGAGCAGTTCTTC.

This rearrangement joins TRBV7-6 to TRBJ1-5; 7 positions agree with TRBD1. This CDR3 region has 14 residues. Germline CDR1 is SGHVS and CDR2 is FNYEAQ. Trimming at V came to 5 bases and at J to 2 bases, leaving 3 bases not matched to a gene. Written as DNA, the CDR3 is TGTGCCAGCAGCACAGGGGAGGGCAATCAGCCCCAGCATTTT. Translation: CASSTGEGNQPQHF.

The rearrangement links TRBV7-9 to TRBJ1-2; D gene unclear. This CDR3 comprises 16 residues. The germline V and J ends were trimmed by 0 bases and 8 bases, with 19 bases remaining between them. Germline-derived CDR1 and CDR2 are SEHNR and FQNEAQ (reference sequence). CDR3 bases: TGTGCCAGCAGCTTAGCTGGAGGGTTTGGTCTACTGGGCTACACCTTC. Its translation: CASSLAGGFGLLGYTF.

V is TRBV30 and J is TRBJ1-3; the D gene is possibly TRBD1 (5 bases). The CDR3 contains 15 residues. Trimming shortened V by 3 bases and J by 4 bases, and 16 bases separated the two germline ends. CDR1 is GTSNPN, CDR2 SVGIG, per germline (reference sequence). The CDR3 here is CAWRSDTLAGNTIYF. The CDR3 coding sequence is TGTGCCTGGAGGTCGGACACCTTGGCAGGAAACACCATATATTTT.

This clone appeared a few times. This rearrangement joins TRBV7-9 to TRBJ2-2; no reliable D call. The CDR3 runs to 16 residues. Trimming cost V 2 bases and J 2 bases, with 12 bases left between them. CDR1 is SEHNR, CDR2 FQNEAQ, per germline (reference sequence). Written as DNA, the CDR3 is TGTGCCAGCAGCTTACGTGGGCAGAGTAACACCGGGGAGCTGTTTTTT. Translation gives CASSLRGQSNTGELFF.

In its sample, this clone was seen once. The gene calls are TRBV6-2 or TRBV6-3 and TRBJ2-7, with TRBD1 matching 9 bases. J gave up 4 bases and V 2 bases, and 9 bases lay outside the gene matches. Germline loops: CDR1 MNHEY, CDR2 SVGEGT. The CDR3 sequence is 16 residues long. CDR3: CASSYPWDRVFYEQYF. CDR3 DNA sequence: TGTGCCAGCAGTTACCCATGGGACAGGGTATTTTACGAGCAGTACTTC.

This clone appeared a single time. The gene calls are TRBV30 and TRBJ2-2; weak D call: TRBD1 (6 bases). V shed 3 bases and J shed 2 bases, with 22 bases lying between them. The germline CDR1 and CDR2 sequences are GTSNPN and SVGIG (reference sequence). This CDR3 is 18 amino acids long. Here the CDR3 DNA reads TGTGCCTGGAGCTCTAACCAGGGTGGGGGCCCTAACACCGGGGAGCTGTTTTTT. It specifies CAWSSNQGGGPNTGELFF. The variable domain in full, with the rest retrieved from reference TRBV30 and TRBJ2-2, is SQTIHQWPATLVQPVGSPLSLECTVEGTSNPNLYWYRQAAGRGLQLLFYSVGIGQISSEVPQNLSASRPQDRQFILSSKKLLLSDSGFYLCAWSSNQGGGPNTGELFFGEGSRLTVL.

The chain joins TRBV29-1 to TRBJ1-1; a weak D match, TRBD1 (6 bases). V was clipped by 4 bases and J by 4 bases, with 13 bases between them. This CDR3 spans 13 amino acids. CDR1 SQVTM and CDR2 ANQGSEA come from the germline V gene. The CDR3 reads CSVGGGRGTEAFF. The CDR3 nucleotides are TGCAGCGTTGGAGGGGGGAGGGGCACTGAAGCTTTCTTT.

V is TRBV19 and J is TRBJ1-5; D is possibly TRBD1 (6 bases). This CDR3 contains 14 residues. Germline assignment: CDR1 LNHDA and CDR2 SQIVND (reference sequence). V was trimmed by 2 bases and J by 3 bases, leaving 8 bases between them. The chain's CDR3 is CASSISGDNQPQHF. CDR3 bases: TGTGCCAGTAGTATATCAGGGGACAATCAGCCCCAGCATTTT.

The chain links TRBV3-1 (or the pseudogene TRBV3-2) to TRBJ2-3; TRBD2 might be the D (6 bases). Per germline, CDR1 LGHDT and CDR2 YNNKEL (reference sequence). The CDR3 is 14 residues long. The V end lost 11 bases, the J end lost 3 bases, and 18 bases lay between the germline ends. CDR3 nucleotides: TGTGCCGTGACTAGTGGTCTAAATACAGATACGCAGTATTTT. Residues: CAVTSGLNTDTQYF.

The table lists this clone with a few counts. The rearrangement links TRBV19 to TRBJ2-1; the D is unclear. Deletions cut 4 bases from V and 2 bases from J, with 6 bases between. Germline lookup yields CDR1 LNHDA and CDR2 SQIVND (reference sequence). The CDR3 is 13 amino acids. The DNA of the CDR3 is TGTGCCAGTAGTAGCGAGCCCTACAATGAGCAGTTCTTC. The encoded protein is CASSSEPYNEQFF.

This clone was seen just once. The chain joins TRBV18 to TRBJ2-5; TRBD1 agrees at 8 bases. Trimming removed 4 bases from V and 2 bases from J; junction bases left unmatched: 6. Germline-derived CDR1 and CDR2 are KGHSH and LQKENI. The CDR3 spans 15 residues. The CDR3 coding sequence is TGTGCCAGCTCACATGGGACAGGAGTACAAGAGACCCAGTACTTC. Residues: CASSHGTGVQETQYF.

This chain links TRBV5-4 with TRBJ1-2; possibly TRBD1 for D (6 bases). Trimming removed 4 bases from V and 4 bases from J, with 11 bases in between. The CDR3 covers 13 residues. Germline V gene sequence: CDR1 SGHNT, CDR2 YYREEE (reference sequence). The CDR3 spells CASSPDRIYGYTF. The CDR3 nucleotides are TGTGCCAGCAGCCCGGACAGAATCTATGGCTACACCTTC.

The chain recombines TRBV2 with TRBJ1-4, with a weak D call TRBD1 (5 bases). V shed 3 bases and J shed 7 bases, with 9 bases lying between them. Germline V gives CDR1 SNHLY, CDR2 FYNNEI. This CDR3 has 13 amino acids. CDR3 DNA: TGTGCCAGCAGTGACGGGGGTCCTGAAAAACTGTTTTTT. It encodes CASSDGGPEKLFF.

The CDR3 spells CASSFKQGEYYEQYF. In DNA, the CDR3 is TGTGCCAGCAGTTTTAAACAGGGGGAGTACTACGAGCAGTACTTC. The chain employs TRBV5-6 and TRBJ2-7, with TRBD1 identical over 8 bases. The CDR3 covers 15 residues. V dropped 5 bases and J dropped 3; count of bases not matched to a gene: 10. Germline-derived CDR1 and CDR2 are SGHDT and YYEEEE.

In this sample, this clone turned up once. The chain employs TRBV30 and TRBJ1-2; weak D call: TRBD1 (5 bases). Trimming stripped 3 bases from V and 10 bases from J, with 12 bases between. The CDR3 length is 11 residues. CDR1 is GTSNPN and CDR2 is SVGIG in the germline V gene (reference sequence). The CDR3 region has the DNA TGTGCCTGGAGCAGGGCAGAATACTACACCTTC. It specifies CAWSRAEYYTF. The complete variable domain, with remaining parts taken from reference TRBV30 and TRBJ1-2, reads SQTIHQWPATLVQPVGSPLSLECTVEGTSNPNLYWYRQAAGRGLQLLFYSVGIGQISSEVPQNLSASRPQDRQFILSSKKLLLSDSGFYLCAWSRAEYYTFGSGTRLTVV.

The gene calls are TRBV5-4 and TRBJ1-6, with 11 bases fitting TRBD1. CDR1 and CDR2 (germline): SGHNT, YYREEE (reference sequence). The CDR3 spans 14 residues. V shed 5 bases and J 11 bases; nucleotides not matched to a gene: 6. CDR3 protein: CASSYGQGAAPLHF. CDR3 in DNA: TGTGCCAGCAGTTACGGACAGGGGGCGGCACCCCTCCACTTT. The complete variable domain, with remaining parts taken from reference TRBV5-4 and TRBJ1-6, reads ETGVTQSPTHLIKTRGQQVTLRCSSQSGHNTVSWYQQALGQGPQFIFQYYREEENGRGNFPPRFSGLQFPNYSSELNVNALELDDSALYLCASSYGQGAAPLHFGNGTRLTVT.

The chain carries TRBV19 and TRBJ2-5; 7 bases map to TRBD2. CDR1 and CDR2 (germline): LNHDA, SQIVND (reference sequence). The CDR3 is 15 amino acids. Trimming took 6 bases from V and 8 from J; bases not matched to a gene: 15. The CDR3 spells CASSGGTEMPGTQYF. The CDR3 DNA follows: TGTGCCAGTAGCGGGGGGACTGAAATGCCAGGAACCCAGTACTTC. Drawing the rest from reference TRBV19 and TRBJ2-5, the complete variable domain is DGGITQSPKYLFRKEGQNVTLSCEQNLNHDAMYWYRQDPGQGLRLIYYSQIVNDFQKGDIAEGYSVSREKKESFPLTVTSAQKNPTAFYLCASSGGTEMPGTQYFGPGTRLLVL.

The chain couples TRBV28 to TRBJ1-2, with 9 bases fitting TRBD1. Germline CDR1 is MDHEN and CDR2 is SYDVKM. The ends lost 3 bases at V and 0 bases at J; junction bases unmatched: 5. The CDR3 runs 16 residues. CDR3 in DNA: TGTGCCAGCAGTTTTCCGGACAGGGGAGCTAACTATGGCTACACCTTC. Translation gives CASSFPDRGANYGYTF.

This CDR3 reads CASSLAIYNEQFF. The CDR3 nucleotides read TGTGCCAGCAGCCTAGCGATATACAATGAGCAGTTCTTC. The rearrangement joins TRBV28 to TRBJ2-1, with TRBD2 as a possible D gene (6 bases). Germline CDR1 reads MDHEN; CDR2 reads SYDVKM. V dropped 6 bases and J dropped 4 bases, with 10 bases sitting between them. This CDR3 is 13 amino acids long.

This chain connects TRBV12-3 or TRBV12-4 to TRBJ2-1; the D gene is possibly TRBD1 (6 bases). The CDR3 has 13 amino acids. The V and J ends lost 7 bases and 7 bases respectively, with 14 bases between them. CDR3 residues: CASIEQGGNEQFF. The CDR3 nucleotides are TGTGCCAGCATAGAACAGGGTGGTAATGAGCAGTTCTTC.

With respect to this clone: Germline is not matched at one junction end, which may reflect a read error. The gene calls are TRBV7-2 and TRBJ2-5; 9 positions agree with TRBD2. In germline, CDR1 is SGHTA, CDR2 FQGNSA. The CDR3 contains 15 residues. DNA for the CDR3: TGTGCCAACAGCTTAGCGGGGGCAGGGAGAGAGACCCAGTACTTC. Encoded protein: CANSLAGAGRETQYF.